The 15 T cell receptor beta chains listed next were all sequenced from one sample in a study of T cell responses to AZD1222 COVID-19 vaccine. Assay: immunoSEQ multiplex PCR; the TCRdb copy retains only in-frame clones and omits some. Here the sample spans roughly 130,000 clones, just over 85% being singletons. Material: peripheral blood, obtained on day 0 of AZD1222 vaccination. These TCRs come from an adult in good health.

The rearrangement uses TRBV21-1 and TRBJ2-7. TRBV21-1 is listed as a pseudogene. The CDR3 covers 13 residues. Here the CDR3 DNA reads TGTGCCAGCAGCATGGAGGGGGCCTACGAGCAGTACTTC. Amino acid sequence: CASSMEGAYEQYF.

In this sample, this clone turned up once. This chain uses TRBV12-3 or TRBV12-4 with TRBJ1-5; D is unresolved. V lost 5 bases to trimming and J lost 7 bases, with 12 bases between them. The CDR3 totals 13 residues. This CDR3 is CASSLTSNQPQHF. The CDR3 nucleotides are TGTGCCAGCAGTCTAACCTCTAACCAGCCCCAGCATTTT.

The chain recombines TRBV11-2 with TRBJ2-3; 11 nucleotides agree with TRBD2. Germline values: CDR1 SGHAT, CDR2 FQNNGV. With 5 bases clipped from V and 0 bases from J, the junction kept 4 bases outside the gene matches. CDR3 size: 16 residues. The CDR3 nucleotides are TGTGCCAGCAGCGAGACTAGCGGGGAGAGCACAGATACGCAGTATTTT. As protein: CASSETSGESTDTQYF.

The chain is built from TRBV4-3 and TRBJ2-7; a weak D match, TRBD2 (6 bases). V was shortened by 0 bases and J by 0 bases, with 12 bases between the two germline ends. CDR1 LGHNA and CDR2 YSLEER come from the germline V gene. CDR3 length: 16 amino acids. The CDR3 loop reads CASSQDIIGGSYEQYF. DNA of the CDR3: TGCGCCAGCAGCCAAGATATTATCGGGGGCTCCTACGAGCAGTACTTC.

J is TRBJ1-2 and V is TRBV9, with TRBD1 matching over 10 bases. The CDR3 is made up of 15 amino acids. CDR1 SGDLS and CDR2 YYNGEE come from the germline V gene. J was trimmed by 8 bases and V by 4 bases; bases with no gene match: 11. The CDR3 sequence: CASSIGTGDLYGYTF. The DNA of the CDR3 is TGTGCCAGCAGCATAGGGACAGGGGATCTCTACGGCTACACCTTC.

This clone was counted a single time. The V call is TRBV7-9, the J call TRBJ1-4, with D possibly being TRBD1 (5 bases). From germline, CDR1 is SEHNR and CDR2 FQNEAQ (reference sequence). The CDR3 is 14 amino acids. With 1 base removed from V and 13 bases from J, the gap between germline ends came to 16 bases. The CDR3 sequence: CASSLDGRPQGLFF. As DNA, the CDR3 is TGTGCCAGCAGCTTAGATGGACGACCTCAGGGACTGTTTTTT.

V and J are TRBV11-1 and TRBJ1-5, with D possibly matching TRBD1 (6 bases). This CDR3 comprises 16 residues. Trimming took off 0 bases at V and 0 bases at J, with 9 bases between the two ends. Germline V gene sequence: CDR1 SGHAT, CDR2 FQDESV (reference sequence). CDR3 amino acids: CASSLADRYSNQPQHF. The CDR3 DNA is TGTGCCAGCAGCTTAGCGGACAGATATAGCAATCAGCCCCAGCATTTT. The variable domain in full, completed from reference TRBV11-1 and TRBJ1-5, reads EAEVAQSPRYKITEKSQAVAFWCDPISGHATLYWYRQILGQGPELLVQFQDESVVDDSQLPKDRFSAERLKGVDSTLKIQPAELGDSAMYLCASSLADRYSNQPQHFGDGTRLSIL.

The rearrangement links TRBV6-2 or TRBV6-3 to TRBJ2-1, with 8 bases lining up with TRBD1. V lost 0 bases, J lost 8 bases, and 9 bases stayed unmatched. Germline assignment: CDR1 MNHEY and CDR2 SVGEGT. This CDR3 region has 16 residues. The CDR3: CASSYSTGDFRDEQFF. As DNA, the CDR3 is TGTGCCAGCAGTTACTCGACAGGGGATTTTAGGGATGAGCAGTTCTTC.

The CDR3 loop is CASSLGGSGNTIYF. CDR3 DNA sequence: TGTGCCAGCAGCTTGGGAGGGTCCGGAAACACCATATATTTT. The chain joins TRBV5-5 to TRBJ1-3; no clear D gene. The CDR3 is 14 residues long. Per the germline V gene, CDR1 is SGHKS and CDR2 is YYEKEE (reference sequence). Trimming cost V 0 bases and J 4 bases, with 8 bases left between them.

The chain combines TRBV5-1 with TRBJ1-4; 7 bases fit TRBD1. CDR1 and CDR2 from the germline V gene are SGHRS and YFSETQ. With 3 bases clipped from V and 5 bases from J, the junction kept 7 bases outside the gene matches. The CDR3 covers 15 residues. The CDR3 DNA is TGCGCCAGCAGCTCGACGGGACAGATAAATGAAAAACTGTTTTTT. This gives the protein CASSSTGQINEKLFF. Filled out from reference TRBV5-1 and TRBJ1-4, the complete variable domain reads KAGVTQTPRYLIKTRGQQVTLSCSPISGHRSVSWYQQTPGQGLQFLFEYFSETQRNKGNFPGRFSGRQFSNSRSEMNVSTLELGDSALYLCASSSTGQINEKLFFGSGTQLSVL.

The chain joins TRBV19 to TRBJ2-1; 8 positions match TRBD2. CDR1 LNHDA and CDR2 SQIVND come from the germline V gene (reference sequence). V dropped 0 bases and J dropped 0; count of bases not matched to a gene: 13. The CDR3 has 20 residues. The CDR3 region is CASSIDQVRRGVRSYNEQFF. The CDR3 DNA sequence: TGTGCCAGTAGTATAGATCAAGTGCGGCGGGGGGTTCGCTCCTACAATGAGCAGTTCTTC.

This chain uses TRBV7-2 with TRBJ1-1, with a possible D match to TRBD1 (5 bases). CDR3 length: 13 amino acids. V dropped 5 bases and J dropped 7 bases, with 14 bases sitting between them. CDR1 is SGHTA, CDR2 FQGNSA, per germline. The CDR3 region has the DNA TGTGCCAGCAGCACCGGGGCACCAAGTGAAGCTTTCTTT. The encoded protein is CASSTGAPSEAFF.

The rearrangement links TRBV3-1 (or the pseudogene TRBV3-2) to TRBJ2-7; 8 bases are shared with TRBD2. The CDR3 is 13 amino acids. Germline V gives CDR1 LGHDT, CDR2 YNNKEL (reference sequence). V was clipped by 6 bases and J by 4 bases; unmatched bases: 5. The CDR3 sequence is CASSPGLGYEQYF. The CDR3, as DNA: TGTGCCAGCAGTCCGGGACTAGGGTACGAGCAGTACTTC.

CDR3 nucleotide sequence: TGTGCCTGGACTAGCGGGACGTATGCTGAGCAGTTCTTC. This gives the protein CAWTSGTYAEQFF. The rearrangement joins TRBV30 to TRBJ2-1, with 9 positions matching TRBD2. CDR3 length: 13 residues. J lost 9 bases, V lost 4 bases, and 7 bases had no gene match. CDR1 is GTSNPN, CDR2 SVGIG, per germline (reference sequence).

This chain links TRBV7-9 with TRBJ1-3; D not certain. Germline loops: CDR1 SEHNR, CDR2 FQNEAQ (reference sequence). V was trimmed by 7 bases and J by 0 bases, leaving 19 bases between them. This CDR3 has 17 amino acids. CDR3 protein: CASTLYSAGFSGNTIYF. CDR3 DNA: TGTGCCAGCACATTGTACAGTGCTGGCTTCTCTGGAAACACCATATATTTT.